This T cell receptor beta chain came from a study of shared clonotypes between healthy human individuals. Produced via immunoSEQ multiplex PCR; TCRdb's table is partial and in-frame only. The table shows some 1,900,000 clones, with about 94% occurring only once. Cells designated naive CD8 were CD45RO-negative and were positively selected for CCR7, with terminally differentiated effector memory CD45RA+ cells excluded. Participating donors were healthy, HIV-negative adults free of recent acute infections or vaccinations. Concerning this clone: The antigen remains unidentified.

Broader study findings: Clonotype sharing among donors was thought likely to change with sequencing depth. The rarefaction results pointed to incomplete sorted-subset sequencing despite large depth. A generally larger estimated richness was seen in naive subsets than in memory subsets.

Trimming removed 6 bases at V and 1 base at J, with 10 bases between. Germline CDR1 is MNHEY and CDR2 is SVGAGI. This CDR3 spans 14 amino acids. V usage is TRBV6-5 and J usage is TRBJ1-3; D is possibly TRBD1 (5 bases). The sample comprised naive CD8+ T cells sorted from blood. This clonotype was obtained from a man between 18 and 35 years old in good health. The CDR3 coding sequence is TGTGCCAGCAGCGGGGGATCTTCTGGAAACACCATATATTTT. Its translation: CASSGGSSGNTIYF.